Sequencing of this T cell receptor (beta chain) was carried out in a study of tumor and adjacent non-tumor tissue in lung cancer. V lost 7 bases, J lost 16 bases, and 22 bases stayed unmatched. CDR1 is SQVTM, CDR2 ANQGSEA, per germline. CDR3 size: 14 residues. TCRbeta libraries were built with three rounds of nested PCR, modified from ARM-PCR. TCRdb analysed the multiplex PCR reads with MiXCR anew, one entry per CDR3 protein. The sample contains about 93,000 distinct CDR3 sequences, 65% to 75% of which appear only once. The template was RNA from unsorted bulk tissue. Source material: lung tumor tissue. This chain uses TRBV29-1 with TRBJ2-1, with TRBD2 identical over 7 bases. The clonotype comes from a man in his fifties or sixties with non-small cell lung cancer. The CDR3 bases are TGCAGCGCTGGACTAGAGGGTTCCTACAATGAACAATTCTTC. This sequence encodes CSAGLEGSYNEQFF.